The 19 T cell receptor beta chains in this list originate from one sample, sequenced in a study of T cells in Graves' hyperthyroidism and ophthalmopathy (dated by TCRdb to the late 2010s). Library method: multiplex PCR. For sequencing, an Illumina HiSeq 2000 was employed. The TCR beta CDR3 regions were amplified from the RNA transcripts. The first round of RT-PCR for the TCR CDR3 was performed with the HTBI primer set and the Qiagen OneStep RT-PCR kit. The public reads were reanalyzed by TCRdb: fastp trimming at Q25, MiXCR alignment, in-frame beta chains only. Every distinct CDR3 protein forms one entry, paired with its most common genes and DNA. The sample table shows hundreds of thousands of distinct CDR3 sequences, and approximately 15% are seen once. Clones ranked in the top ten supply roughly 6.2% of the sample. The sample comprised blood. These receptors all stem from a woman aged 25 to 39 with Graves' hyperthyroidism that later progressed to Graves' ophthalmopathy.

The V call is TRBV2, the J call TRBJ1-1; the D gene is possibly TRBD1 (6 bases). V was cut by 4 bases and J by 1 base, with 13 bases left in between. This CDR3 region has 15 residues. Per the germline V gene, CDR1 is SNHLY and CDR2 is FYNNEI. The CDR3 bases are TGTGCCAGCAGTGCGTTACGGGGGGCGAACACTGAAGCTTTCTTT. Amino acids: CASSALRGANTEAFF.

J is TRBJ1-2 and V is TRBV7-9; the D gene is possibly TRBD1 (6 bases). V lost 6 bases and J lost 1, with 18 bases in between. Germline V lookup: CDR1 SEHNR, CDR2 FQNEAQ (reference sequence). This CDR3 has 16 amino acids. Written as DNA, the CDR3 is TGTGCCAGCAGGGATATGGGACATCAAATTAACTATGGCTACACCTTC. Translated: CASRDMGHQINYGYTF.

This clonotype came up many times. The J gene is TRBJ2-1, the V gene TRBV3-1; D is unclear. The length of the CDR3 is 15 residues. The V and J ends lost 0 bases and 4 bases respectively, with 10 bases between them. Germline V gives CDR1 LGHDT, CDR2 YNNKEL (reference sequence). The CDR3 DNA reads as TGTGCCAGCAGCCAAGAAAGTGCGGTGTACAATGAGCAGTTCTTC. It is translated as CASSQESAVYNEQFF.

This clonotype was recorded many times. The rearrangement uses TRBV6-1 and TRBJ2-7; tentatively, D is TRBD1 (7 bases). Trimming removed 0 bases at V and 2 bases at J, with 11 bases between. Per germline, CDR1 MNHNS and CDR2 SASEGT. This CDR3 has 15 residues. As DNA, the CDR3 is TGTGCCAGCAGTGAAGCGCCAGGGGGGACCTACGAGCAGTACTTC. Amino acids: CASSEAPGGTYEQYF.

The genes are TRBV30 and TRBJ2-5, with D uncertain. The CDR3 loop spans 12 amino acids. In germline, CDR1 is GTSNPN, CDR2 SVGIG (reference sequence). V lost 5 bases, J lost 1 base, and 8 bases lay in between. Written as DNA, the CDR3 is TGTGCCTGGGGCAGAGCCCAAGAGACCCAGTACTTC. It yields the protein CAWGRAQETQYF.

In this sample, this clonotype turned up many times. The chain carries TRBV28 and TRBJ1-2; TRBD1 matches 7 bases. The CDR3 extends over 14 amino acids. With 6 bases clipped from V and 0 bases from J, the junction kept 4 bases outside the gene matches. The V gene's germline CDR1 is MDHEN and CDR2 SYDVKM. The CDR3 DNA follows: TGTGCCAGCAGGATAGGACAGGCTAACTATGGCTACACCTTC. Amino acid sequence: CASRIGQANYGYTF.

This clonotype appeared a few times. The V gene is TRBV11-2, the J gene TRBJ2-5, with TRBD1 matching over 7 bases. From germline, CDR1 is SGHAT and CDR2 FQNNGV. The CDR3 spans 14 residues. V shed 1 base and J 7 bases; nucleotides not matched to a gene: 6. In DNA, the CDR3 is TGTGCCAGCAGCTTAGGGACAGGACCCGGGACCCAGTACTTC. Amino acid sequence: CASSLGTGPGTQYF.

The CDR3 spells CSARRPSEGNTIYF. CDR3 DNA: TGCAGTGCTAGACGGCCGTCTGAGGGAAACACCATATATTTT. This rearrangement joins TRBV20-1 to TRBJ1-3; no reliable D call. The ends were cut back, 2 bases at V and 4 bases at J, with 12 bases in the middle. Germline values: CDR1 DFQATT, CDR2 SNEGSKA (reference sequence). The CDR3 contains 14 residues.

The J gene is TRBJ2-7, the V gene TRBV20-1, with 8 bases aligning to TRBD1. V was clipped by 1 base and J by 6 bases; unmatched bases: 8. The germline V gene encodes CDR1 DFQATT and CDR2 SNEGSKA (reference sequence). CDR3 size: 14 residues. The CDR3 loop is CSARGMTGDSEQYF. In DNA, the CDR3 is TGCAGTGCTAGAGGGATGACAGGGGATAGCGAGCAGTACTTC.

There are many counts of this clonotype. The chain recombines TRBV7-8 with TRBJ1-2; D call uncertain. V was pared by 1 base and J by 1 base, with 4 bases between. This CDR3 spans 13 amino acids. Germline V lookup: CDR1 SGHVS, CDR2 FQNEAQ. The CDR3 region has the DNA TGTGCCAGCAGCTTAGAAGTTAACTATGGCTACACCTTC. Encoded protein: CASSLEVNYGYTF.

This clonotype has a handful of counts. The DNA of the CDR3 is TGTGCCAGTAGTTTCAGTTCCGCGAACACCGGGGAGCTGTTTTTT. It specifies CASSFSSANTGELFF. The chain employs TRBV19 and TRBJ2-2; D is uncertain. Trimming left V 5 bases short and J 0 bases short, with 10 bases between. Germline values: CDR1 LNHDA, CDR2 SQIVND (reference sequence). This CDR3 is 15 amino acids long.

At least ten counts were recorded for this clonotype. The V and J genes are TRBV5-1 and TRBJ2-3; D may be TRBD2 (5 bases). Trimming removed 4 bases from V and 0 bases from J, with 12 bases in between. This CDR3 is built from 15 residues. Germline V gene lookup returns CDR1 SGHRS and CDR2 YFSETQ. DNA for the CDR3: TGCGCCAGCAGCGACACTAGTGGGAGCACAGATACGCAGTATTTT. Residues: CASSDTSGSTDTQYF.

This clonotype has a count of ten or more. This rearrangement joins TRBV27 to TRBJ2-1, with D maybe TRBD1 (6 bases). The CDR3 is 18 amino acids. The V gene lost 3 bases and the J gene lost 7 bases, with 25 bases spanning the gap. Germline V gene data show CDR1 as MNHEY and CDR2 as SMNVEV (reference sequence). The DNA of the CDR3 is TGTGCCAGCAGTTTTGATGCAGGGGCCACAACAATAGCAAATGAGCAGTTCTTC. It translates to CASSFDAGATTIANEQFF.

This clonotype was recorded many times. This chain joins TRBV27 and TRBJ2-7; D is possibly TRBD2 (5 bases). V lost 5 bases, J lost 6 bases, and 26 bases lay in between. This CDR3 comprises 17 residues. The germline gives CDR1 MNHEY, CDR2 SMNVEV (reference sequence). This CDR3 is CASSATSFELGPPEQYF. The CDR3 bases are TGTGCCAGCAGTGCGACGAGCTTTGAACTAGGGCCCCCCGAGCAGTACTTC.

Only a few counts were recorded for this clonotype. The rearrangement joins TRBV28 to TRBJ1-3; possibly TRBD1 for D (5 bases). There are 14 residues in the CDR3. Trimming left V 6 bases short and J 5 bases short, with 14 bases between. The germline gives CDR1 MDHEN, CDR2 SYDVKM. In DNA, the CDR3 is TGTGCCAGCAGACCCGGAGACAGCAGAAACACCATATATTTT. Protein: CASRPGDSRNTIYF.

In its sample, this clonotype was seen many times. The V gene is TRBV30, the J gene TRBJ1-2; D gene unclear. The germline V and J ends were trimmed by 4 bases and 0 bases, with 18 bases remaining between them. In germline, CDR1 is GTSNPN, CDR2 SVGIG (reference sequence). CDR3 length: 16 residues. CDR3: CAWNQPGRAANYGYTF. In nucleotides, the CDR3 is TGTGCCTGGAACCAACCTGGACGGGCTGCTAACTATGGCTACACCTTC.

The table lists this clonotype with many counts. The chain carries TRBV30 and TRBJ2-7; D remains unclear. Looked up from germline, CDR1 is GTSNPN and CDR2 is SVGIG (reference sequence). Trimming removed 0 bases from V and 3 bases from J, with 6 bases in between. The length of the CDR3 is 12 residues. The CDR3 nucleotides are TGTGCCTGGAGTGTCCAGTTCTACGAGCAGTACTTC. Translated, it gives CAWSVQFYEQYF.

The rearrangement joins TRBV27 to TRBJ2-7; no clear D. The V gene lost 2 bases and the J gene lost 2 bases, with 13 bases spanning the gap. CDR1 is MNHEY and CDR2 is SMNVEV in the germline V gene (reference sequence). The CDR3 has 15 residues. The CDR3 DNA follows: TGTGCCAGCAGTTTACCCGGAAAACTCACCTACGAGCAGTACTTC. It encodes CASSLPGKLTYEQYF.

This rearrangement joins TRBV2 to TRBJ2-5; D is possibly TRBD1 (5 bases). CDR3 length: 14 residues. Germline V gives CDR1 SNHLY, CDR2 FYNNEI. Trimming took off 4 bases at V and 1 base at J, with 10 bases between the two ends. As DNA, the CDR3 is TGTGCCAGCAGTGGGTGGGGCATCCAAGAGACCCAGTACTTC. Translation gives CASSGWGIQETQYF.